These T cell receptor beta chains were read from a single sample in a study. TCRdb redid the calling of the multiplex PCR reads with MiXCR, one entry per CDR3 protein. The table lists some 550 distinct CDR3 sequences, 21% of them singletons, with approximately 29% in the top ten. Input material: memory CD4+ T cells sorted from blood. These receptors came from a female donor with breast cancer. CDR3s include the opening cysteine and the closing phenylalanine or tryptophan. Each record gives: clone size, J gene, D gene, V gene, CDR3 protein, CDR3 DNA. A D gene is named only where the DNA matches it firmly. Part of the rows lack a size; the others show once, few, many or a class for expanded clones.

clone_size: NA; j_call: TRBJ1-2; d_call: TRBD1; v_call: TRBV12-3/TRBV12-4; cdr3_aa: CASRPGQNYGYTF; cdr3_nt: TGTGCCAGCAGACCGGGACAGAACTATGGCTACACCTTC
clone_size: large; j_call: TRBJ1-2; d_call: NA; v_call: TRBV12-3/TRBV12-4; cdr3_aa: CASSRGLTSYGYTF; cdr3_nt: TGTGCCAGCAGCCGGGGACTTACGTCCTATGGCTACACCTTC
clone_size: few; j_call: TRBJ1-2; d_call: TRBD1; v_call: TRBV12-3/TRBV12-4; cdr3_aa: CASTRTGVFGYTF; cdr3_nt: TGTGCCAGCACTCGGACAGGGGTGTTCGGCTACACCTTC
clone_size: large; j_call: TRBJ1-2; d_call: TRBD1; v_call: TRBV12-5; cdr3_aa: CASGLVLLGQTFRGYTF; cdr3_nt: TGTGCTAGTGGTTTGGTACTCTTGGGACAGACTTTTCGGGGCTACACCTTC
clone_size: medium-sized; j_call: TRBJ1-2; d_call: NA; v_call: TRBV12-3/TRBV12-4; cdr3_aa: CASSLAGGYTF; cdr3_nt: TGTGCCAGCAGTTTAGCAGGAGGCTACACCTTC
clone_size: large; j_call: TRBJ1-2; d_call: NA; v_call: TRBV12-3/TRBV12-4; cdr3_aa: CASSPRQHGYTF; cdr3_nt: TGTGCCAGCAGTCCCCGACAGCATGGCTACACCTTC
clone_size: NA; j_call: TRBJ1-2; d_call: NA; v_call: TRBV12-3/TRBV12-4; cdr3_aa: CASSLVGATYGYTF; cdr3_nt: TGTGCCAGCAGTTTAGTCGGGGCTACCTATGGCTACACCTTC
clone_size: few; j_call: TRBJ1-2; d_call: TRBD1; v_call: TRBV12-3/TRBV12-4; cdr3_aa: CASSFPYRGYGYTF; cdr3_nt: TGTGCCAGCAGTTTTCCCTACAGGGGCTATGGCTACACCTTC
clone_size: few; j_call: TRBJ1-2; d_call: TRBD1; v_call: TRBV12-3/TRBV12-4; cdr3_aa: CASSPGQGVWARNYGYTF; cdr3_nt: TGTGCCAGCAGTCCCGGACAGGGCGTCTGGGCCCGAAACTATGGCTACACCTTC
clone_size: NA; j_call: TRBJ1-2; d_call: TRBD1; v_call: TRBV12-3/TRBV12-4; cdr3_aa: CASSFAGQGWMEYGYTF; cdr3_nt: TGTGCCAGCAGCTTCGCAGGACAGGGGTGGATGGAGTATGGCTACACCTTC
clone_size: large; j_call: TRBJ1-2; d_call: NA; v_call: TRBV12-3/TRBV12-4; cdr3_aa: CASRREGYDTF; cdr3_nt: TGTGCCAGCCGCAGGGAGGGGTATGACACCTTC
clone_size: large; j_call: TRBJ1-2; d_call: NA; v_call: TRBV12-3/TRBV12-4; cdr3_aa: CASKPGGDDYGYTF; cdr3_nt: TGTGCCAGCAAACCGGGCGGTGATGACTATGGCTACACCTTC
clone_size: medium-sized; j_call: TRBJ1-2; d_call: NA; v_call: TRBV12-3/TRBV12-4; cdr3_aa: CASSFEGGRLWYGYTF; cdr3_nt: TGTGCCAGCAGTTTCGAGGGAGGACGTCTATGGTATGGCTACACCTTC
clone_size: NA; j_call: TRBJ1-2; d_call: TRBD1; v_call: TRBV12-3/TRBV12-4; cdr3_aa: CASSLSGQVYGYTF; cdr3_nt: TGTGCCAGCAGTTTATCGGGACAGGTCTATGGCTACACCTTC
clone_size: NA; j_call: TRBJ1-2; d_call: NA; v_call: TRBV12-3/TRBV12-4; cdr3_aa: CASSFEIGNYGYTF; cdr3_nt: TGTGCCAGCAGTTTCGAAATTGGTAACTATGGCTACACCTTC
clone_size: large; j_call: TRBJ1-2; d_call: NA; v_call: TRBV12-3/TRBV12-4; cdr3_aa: CASSLALSRGYTF; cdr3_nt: TGTGCCAGCAGTTTAGCGCTCTCGAGGGGCTACACCTTC
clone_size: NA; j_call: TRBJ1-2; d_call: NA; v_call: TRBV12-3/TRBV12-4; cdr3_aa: CASSALGRRGYTF; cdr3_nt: TGTGCCAGCAGCGCCCTAGGGAGGAGAGGCTACACCTTC
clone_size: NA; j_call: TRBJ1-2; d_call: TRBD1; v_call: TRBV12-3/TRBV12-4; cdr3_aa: CASSPRTGANGYTF; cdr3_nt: TGTGCCAGCAGCCCTAGGACAGGGGCTAACGGCTACACCTTC
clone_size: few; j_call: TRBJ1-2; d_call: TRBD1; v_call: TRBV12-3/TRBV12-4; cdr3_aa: CASSDRRDRGRIGYTF; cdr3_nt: TGTGCCAGCAGTGACCGCCGGGACAGGGGAAGGATTGGCTACACCTTC
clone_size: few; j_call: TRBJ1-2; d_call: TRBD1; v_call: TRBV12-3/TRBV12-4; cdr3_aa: CASSLALTGAYGYTF; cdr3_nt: TGTGCCAGCAGTTTAGCGCTGACAGGGGCCTATGGCTACACCTTC
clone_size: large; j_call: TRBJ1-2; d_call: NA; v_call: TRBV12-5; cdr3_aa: CASGSGVQDTF; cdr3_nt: TGTGCTAGTGGTTCCGGTGTTCAGGACACCTTC
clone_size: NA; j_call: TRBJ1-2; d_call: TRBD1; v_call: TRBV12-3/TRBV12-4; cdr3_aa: CASSLRTGIDYGYTF; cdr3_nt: TGTGCCAGCAGTTTAAGGACAGGGATAGACTATGGCTACACCTTC
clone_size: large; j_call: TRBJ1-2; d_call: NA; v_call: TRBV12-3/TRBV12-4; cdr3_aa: CASSLGREAYGYTF; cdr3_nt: TGTGCCAGCAGTTTAGGCAGGGAGGCCTATGGCTACACCTTC
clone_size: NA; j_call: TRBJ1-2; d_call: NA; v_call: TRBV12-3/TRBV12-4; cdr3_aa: CASSLARSGRGYTF; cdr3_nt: TGTGCCAGCAGTTTAGCTCGGTCCGGACGAGGCTACACCTTC
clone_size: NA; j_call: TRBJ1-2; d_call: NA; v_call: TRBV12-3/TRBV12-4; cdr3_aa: CASSMQIGKVGYTF; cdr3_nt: TGTGCCAGCTCTATGCAGATCGGGAAAGTAGGCTACACCTTC
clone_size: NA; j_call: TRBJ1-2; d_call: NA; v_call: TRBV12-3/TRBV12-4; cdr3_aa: CASRRGTYGYTF; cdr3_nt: TGTGCCAGTAGGCGAGGGACGTATGGCTACACCTTC
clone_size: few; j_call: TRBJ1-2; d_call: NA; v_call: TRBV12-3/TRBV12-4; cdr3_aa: CASSLRQEGTYGYTF; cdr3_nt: TGTGCCAGCAGTTTACGACAGGAGGGGACCTATGGCTACACCTTC
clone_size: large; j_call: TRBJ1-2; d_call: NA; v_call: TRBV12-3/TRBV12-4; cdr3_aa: CASIPSDSYGYTF; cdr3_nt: TGTGCCAGCATCCCATCGGACAGCTATGGCTACACCTTC
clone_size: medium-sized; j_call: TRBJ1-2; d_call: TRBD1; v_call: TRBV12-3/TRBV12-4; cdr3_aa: CASSLDREPYGYTF; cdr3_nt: TGTGCCAGCAGTTTGGACAGGGAGCCCTATGGCTACACCTTC
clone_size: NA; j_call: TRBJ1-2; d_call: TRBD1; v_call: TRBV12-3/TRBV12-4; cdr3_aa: CASSLDRGNYGYTF; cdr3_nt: TGTGCCAGCAGTTTGGACAGGGGTAACTATGGCTACACCTTC
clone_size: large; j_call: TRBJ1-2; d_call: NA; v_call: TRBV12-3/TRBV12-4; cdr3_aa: CASSFGITKGYTF; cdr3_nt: TGTGCCAGCAGTTTTGGCATCACGAAGGGCTACACCTTC
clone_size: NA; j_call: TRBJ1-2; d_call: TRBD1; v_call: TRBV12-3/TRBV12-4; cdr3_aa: CASSYAGQGIWGYTF; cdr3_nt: TGTGCCAGCAGTTACGCAGGACAGGGAATATGGGGCTACACCTTC
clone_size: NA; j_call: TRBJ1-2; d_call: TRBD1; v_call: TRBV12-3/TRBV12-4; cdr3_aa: CASSDRRDSYGYTF; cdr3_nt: TGTGCCAGCAGTGACCGCCGGGACAGCTATGGCTACACCTTC
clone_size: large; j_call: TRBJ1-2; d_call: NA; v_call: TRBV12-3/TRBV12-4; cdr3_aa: CASRQTQGEYGYTF; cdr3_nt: TGTGCCAGCAGGCAAACACAGGGAGAGTATGGCTACACCTTC
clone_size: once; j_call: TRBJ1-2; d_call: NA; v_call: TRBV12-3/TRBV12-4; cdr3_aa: CASSSRDFYGYTF; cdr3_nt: TGTGCCAGCAGCTCCAGGGATTTCTATGGCTACACCTTC
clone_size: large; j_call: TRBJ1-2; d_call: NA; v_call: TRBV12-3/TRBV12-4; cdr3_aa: CASSYHRVYYGYTF; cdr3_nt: TGTGCCAGCAGTTACCACCGGGTTTACTATGGCTACACCTTC
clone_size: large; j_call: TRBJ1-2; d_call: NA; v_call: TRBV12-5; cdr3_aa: CGARVDGYTF; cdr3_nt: TGTGGGGCTCGAGTTGATGGCTACACCTTC
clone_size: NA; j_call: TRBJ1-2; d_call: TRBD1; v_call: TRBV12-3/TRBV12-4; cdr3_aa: CASSAGTGPREANYGYTF; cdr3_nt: TGTGCCAGCAGTGCAGGGACAGGGCCCAGGGAGGCTAACTATGGCTACACCTTC
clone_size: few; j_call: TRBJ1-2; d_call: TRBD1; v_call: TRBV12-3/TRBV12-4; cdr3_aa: CANSQGQGFYGYTF; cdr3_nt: TGTGCCAACAGTCAGGGACAGGGCTTCTATGGCTACACCTTC
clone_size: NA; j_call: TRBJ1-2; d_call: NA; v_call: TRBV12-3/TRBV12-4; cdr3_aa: CASSLRQAGYGYTF; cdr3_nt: TGTGCCAGCAGTTTACGACAGGCGGGCTATGGCTACACCTTC
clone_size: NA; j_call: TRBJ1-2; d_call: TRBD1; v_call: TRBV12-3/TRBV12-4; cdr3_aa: CASSSTGTNYGYTF; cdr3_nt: TGTGCCAGCAGTTCGACAGGGACCAACTATGGCTACACCTTC
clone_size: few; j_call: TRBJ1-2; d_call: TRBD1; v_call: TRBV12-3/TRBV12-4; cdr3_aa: CASSLTGANYGYTF; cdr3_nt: TGTGCCAGCAGCCTAACAGGGGCTAACTATGGCTACACCTTC
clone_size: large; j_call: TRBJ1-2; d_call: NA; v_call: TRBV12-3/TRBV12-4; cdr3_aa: CASSFGANYGYTF; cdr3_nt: TGTGCCAGCAGTTTCGGGGCAAACTATGGCTACACCTTC
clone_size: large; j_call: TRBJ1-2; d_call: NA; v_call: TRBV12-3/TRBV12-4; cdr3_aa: CASSFQEANYGYTF; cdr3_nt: TGTGCCAGCAGTTTTCAAGAAGCTAACTATGGCTACACCTTC
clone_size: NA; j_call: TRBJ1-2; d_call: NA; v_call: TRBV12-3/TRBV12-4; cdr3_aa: CATRTGTNYGYTF; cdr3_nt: TGTGCCACCCGAACAGGGACCAACTATGGCTACACCTTC
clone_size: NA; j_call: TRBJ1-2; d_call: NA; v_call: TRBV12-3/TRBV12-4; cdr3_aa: CASSLGSSNYGYTF; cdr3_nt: TGTGCCAGCAGTTTGGGCAGCTCTAACTATGGCTACACCTTC